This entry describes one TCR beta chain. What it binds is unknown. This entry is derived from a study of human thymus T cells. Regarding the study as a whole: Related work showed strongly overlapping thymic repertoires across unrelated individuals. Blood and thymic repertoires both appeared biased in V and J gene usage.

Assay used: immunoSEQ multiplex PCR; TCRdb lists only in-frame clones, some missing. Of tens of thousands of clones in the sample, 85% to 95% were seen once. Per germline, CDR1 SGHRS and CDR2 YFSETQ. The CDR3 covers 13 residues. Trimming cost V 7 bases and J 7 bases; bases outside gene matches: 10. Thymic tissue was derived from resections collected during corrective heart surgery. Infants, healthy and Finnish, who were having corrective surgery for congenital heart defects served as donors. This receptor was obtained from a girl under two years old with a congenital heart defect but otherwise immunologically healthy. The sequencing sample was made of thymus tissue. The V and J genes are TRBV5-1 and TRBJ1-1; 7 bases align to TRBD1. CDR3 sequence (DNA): TGCGCCAGCGCCCTAAGGACAGGTTATGAAGCTTTCTTT. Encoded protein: CASALRTGYEAFF.